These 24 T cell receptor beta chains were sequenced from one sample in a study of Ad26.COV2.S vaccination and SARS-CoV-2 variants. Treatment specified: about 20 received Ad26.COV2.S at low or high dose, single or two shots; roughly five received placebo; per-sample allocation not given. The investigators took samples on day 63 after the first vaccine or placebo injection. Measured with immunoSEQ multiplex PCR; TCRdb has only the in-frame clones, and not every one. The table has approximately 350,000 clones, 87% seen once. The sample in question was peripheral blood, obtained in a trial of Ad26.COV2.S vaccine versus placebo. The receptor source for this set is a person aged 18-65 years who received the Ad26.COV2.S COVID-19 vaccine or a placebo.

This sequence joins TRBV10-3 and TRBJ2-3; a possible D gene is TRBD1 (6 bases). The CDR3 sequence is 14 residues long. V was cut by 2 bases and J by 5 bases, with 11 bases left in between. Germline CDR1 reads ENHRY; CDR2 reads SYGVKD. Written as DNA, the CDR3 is TGTGCCATCAGTGAGAGACAGGCGGGAGATACGCAGTATTTT. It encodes CAISERQAGDTQYF.

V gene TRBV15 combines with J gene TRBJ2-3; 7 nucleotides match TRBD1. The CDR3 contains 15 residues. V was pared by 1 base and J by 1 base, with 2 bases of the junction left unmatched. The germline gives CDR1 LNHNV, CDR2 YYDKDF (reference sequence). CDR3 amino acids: CATSRGGQGTDTQYF. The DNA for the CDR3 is TGTGCCACCAGCAGAGGCGGACAGGGCACAGATACGCAGTATTTT.

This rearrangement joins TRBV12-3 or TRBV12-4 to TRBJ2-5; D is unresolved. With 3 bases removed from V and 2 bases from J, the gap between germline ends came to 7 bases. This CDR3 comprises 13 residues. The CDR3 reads CASSFKRQETQYF. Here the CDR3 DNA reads TGTGCCAGCAGTTTCAAACGTCAAGAGACCCAGTACTTC.

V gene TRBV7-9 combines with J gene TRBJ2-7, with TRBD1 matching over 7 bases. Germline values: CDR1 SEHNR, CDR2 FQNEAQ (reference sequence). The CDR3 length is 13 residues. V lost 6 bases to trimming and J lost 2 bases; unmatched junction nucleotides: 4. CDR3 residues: CASRNRGTYEQYF. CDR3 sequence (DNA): TGTGCCAGCAGAAACAGGGGTACCTACGAGCAGTACTTC.

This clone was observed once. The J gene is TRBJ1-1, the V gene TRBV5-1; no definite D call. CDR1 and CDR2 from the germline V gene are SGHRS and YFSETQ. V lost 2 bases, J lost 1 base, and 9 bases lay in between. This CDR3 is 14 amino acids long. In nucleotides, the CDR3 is TGCGCCAGCAGCTTTGGCGGGCCGAACACTGAAGCTTTCTTT. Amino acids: CASSFGGPNTEAFF.

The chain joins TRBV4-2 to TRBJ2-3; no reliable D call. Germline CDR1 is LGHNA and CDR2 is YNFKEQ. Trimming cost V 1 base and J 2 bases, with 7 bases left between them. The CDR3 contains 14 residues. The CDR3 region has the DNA TGTGCCAGCAGCCAAGGTGTTGACACAGATACGCAGTATTTT. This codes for CASSQGVDTDTQYF.

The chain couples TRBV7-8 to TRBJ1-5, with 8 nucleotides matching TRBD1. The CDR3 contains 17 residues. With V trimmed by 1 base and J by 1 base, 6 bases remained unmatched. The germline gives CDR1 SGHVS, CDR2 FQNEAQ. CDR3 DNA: TGTGCCAGCAGCTTAGTTTATTGGACAGGGAGCAATCAGCCCCAGCATTTT. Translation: CASSLVYWTGSNQPQHF.

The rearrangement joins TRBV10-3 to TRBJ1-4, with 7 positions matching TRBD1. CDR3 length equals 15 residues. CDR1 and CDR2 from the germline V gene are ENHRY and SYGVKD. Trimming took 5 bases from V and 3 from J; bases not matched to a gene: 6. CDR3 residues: CAISSSGQSNEKLFF. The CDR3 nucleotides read TGTGCCATCAGTTCCTCGGGACAGTCTAATGAAAAACTGTTTTTT.

The CDR3, as DNA: TGTGCCAGCAGGCCTACAGGCTCTCATGGGGTTACTGAAGCTTTCTTT. It codes for CASRPTGSHGVTEAFF. The chain couples TRBV7-2 to TRBJ1-1; D may be TRBD1 (5 bases). Trimming stripped 6 bases from V and 5 bases from J, with 22 bases between. CDR1 is SGHTA, CDR2 FQGNSA, per germline. The CDR3 is 16 amino acids.

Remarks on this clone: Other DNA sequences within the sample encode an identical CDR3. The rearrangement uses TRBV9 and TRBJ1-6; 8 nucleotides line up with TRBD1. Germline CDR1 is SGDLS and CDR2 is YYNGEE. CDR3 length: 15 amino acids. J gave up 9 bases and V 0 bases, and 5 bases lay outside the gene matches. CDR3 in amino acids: CASSVGGTGGSPLHF. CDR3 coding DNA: TGTGCCAGCAGCGTAGGAGGGACAGGAGGTTCACCCCTCCACTTT. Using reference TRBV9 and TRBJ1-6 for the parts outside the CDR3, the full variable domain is DSGVTQTPKHLITATGQRVTLRCSPRSGDLSVYWYQQSLDQGLQFLIQYYNGEERAKGNILERFSAQQFPDLHSELNLSSLELGDSALYFCASSVGGTGGSPLHFGNGTRLTVT.

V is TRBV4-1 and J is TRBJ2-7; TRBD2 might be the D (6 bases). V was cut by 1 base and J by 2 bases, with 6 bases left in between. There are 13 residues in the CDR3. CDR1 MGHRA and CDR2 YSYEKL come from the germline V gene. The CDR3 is CASSQGGAYEQYF. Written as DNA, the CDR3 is TGCGCCAGCAGCCAAGGGGGGGCCTACGAGCAGTACTTC.

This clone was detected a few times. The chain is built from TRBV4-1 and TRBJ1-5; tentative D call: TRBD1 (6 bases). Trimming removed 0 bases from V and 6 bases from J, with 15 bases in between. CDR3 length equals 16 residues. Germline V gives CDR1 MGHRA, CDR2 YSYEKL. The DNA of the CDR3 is TGCGCCAGCAGCCAAGAAGCACGGGGGCGGATTCAGCCCCAGCATTTT. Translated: CASSQEARGRIQPQHF.

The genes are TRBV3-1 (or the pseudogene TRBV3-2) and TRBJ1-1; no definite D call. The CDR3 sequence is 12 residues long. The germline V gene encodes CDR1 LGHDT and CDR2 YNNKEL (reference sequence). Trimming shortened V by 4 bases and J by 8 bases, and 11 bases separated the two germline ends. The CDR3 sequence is CASSRSPSEAFF. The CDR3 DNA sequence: TGTGCCAGCAGCCGGTCTCCATCAGAAGCTTTCTTT.

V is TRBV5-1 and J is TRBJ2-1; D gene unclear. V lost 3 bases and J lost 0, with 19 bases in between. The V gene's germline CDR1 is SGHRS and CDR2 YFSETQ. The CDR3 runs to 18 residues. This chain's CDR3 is CASSSPGSLKSSYNEQFF. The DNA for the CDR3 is TGCGCCAGCAGCTCTCCCGGGTCACTAAAGAGCTCCTACAATGAGCAGTTCTTC.

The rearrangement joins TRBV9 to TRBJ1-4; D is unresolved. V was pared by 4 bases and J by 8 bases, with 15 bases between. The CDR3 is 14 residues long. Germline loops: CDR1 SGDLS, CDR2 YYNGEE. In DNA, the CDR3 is TGTGCCAGCAGCTCAAGTGGTAAGGGCGAAAAACTGTTTTTT. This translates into CASSSSGKGEKLFF. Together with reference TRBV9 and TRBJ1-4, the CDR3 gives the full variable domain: DSGVTQTPKHLITATGQRVTLRCSPRSGDLSVYWYQQSLDQGLQFLIQYYNGEERAKGNILERFSAQQFPDLHSELNLSSLELGDSALYFCASSSSGKGEKLFFGSGTQLSVL.

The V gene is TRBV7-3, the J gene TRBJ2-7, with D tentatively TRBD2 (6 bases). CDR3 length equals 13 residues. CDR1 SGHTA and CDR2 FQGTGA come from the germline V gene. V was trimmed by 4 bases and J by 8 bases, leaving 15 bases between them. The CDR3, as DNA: TGTGCCAGCAGCTACTCCGGGGGTGACCAGCAGTACTTC. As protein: CASSYSGGDQQYF. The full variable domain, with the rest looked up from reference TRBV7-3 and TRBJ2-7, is GAGVSQTPSNKVTEKGKYVELRCDPISGHTALYWYRQSLGQGPEFLIYFQGTGAADDSGLPNDRFFAVRPEGSVSTLKIQRTERGDSAVYLCASSYSGGDQQYFGPGTRLTVT.

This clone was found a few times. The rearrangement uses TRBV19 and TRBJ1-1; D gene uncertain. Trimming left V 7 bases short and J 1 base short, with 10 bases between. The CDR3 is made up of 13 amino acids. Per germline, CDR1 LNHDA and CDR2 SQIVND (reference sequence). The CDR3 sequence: CASTPGKNTEAFF. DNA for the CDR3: TGTGCCAGTACCCCTGGGAAGAACACTGAAGCTTTCTTT.

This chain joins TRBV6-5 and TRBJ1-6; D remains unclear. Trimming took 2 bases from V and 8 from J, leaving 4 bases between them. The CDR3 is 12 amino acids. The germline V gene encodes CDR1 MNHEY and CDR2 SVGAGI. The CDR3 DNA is TGTGCCAGCAGTTACATGGATTCACCCCTCCACTTT. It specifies CASSYMDSPLHF.

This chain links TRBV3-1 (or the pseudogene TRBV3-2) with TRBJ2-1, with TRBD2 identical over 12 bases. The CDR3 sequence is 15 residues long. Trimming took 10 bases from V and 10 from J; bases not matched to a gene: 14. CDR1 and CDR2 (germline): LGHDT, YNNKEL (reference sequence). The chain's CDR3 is CATSPLAGGEREQFF. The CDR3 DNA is TGTGCCACCTCGCCCCTAGCGGGGGGGGAACGGGAGCAGTTCTTC.

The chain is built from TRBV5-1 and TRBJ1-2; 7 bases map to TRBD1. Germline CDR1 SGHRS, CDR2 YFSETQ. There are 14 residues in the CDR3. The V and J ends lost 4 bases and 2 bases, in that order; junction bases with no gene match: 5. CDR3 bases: TGCGCCAGCAGCGCCTGGGACAGCAACTATGGCTACACCTTC. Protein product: CASSAWDSNYGYTF.

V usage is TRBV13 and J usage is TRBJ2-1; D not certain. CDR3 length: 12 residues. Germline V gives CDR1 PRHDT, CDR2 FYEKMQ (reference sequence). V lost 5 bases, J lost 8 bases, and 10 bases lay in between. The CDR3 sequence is CASSNERDEQFF. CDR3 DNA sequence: TGTGCCAGCAGCAACGAAAGGGATGAGCAGTTCTTC.

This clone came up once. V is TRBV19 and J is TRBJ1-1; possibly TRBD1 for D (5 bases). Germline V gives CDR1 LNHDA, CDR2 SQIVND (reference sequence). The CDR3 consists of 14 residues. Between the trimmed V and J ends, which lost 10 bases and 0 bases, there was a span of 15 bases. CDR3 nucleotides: TGTGCCACGAAACAGGAAATCATGAACACTGAAGCTTTCTTT. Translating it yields CATKQEIMNTEAFF.

CDR3 DNA sequence: TGTGCCAGCGGACAGGGTACCGGAAACACCATATATTTT. Residues: CASGQGTGNTIYF. This chain connects TRBV4-2 to TRBJ1-3, with 8 bases fitting TRBD1. The V and J ends lost 8 bases and 4 bases, in that order; junction bases with no gene match: 4. Germline CDR1 and CDR2: LGHNA and YNFKEQ. This CDR3 spans 13 amino acids.

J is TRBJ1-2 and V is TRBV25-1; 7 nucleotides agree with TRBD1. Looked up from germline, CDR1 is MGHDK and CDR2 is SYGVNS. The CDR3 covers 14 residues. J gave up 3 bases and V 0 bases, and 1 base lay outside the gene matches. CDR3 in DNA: TGTGCCAGCAGTGAATACGGGACAGACTATGGCTACACCTTC. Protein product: CASSEYGTDYGYTF.